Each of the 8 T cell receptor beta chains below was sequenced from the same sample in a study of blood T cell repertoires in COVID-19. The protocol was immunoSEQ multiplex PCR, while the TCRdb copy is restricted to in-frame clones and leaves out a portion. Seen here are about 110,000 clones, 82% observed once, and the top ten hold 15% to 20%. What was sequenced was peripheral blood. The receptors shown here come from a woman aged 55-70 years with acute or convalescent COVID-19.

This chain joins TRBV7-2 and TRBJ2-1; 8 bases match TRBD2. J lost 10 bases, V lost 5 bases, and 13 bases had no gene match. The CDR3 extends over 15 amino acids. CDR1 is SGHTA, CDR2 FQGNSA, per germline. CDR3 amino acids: CASSPTGGAAGEQFF. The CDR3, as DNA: TGTGCCAGCAGCCCCACGGGGGGGGCCGCTGGGGAGCAGTTCTTC.

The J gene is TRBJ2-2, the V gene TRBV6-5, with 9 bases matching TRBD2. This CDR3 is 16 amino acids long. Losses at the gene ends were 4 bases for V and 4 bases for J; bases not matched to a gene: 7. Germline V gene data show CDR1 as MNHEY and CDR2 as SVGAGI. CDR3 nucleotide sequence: TGTGCCAGCAGTTTAGTGCGGGGGGGCCTCACCGGGGAGCTGTTTTTT. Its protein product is CASSLVRGGLTGELFF.

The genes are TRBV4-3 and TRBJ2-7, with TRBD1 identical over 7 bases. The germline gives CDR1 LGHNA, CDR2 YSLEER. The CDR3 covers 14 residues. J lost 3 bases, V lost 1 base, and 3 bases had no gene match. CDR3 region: CASSQGGTVYEQYF. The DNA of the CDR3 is TGCGCCAGCAGCCAAGGAGGGACAGTCTACGAGCAGTACTTC.

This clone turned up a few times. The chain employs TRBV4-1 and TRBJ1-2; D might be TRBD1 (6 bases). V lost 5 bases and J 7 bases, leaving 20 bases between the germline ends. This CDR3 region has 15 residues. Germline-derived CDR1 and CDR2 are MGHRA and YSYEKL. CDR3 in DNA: TGCGCCAGCAGCTACCCAGGGGCCCTCGGCCCTGGCTACACCTTC. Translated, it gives CASSYPGALGPGYTF.

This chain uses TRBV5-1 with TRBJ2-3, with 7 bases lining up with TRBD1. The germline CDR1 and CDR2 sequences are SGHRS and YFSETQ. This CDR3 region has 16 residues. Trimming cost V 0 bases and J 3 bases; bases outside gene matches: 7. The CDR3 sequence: CASSLAGTEGTDTQYF. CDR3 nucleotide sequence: TGCGCCAGCAGCTTGGCCGGGACAGAAGGAACAGATACGCAGTATTTT.

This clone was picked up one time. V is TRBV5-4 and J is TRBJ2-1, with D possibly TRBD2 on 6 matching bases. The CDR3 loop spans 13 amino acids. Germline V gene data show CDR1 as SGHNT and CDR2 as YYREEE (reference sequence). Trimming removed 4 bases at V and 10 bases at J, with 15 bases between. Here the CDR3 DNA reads TGTGCCAGCAGCCGATCCCTAGCGAGGGAGCAGTTCTTC. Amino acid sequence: CASSRSLAREQFF.

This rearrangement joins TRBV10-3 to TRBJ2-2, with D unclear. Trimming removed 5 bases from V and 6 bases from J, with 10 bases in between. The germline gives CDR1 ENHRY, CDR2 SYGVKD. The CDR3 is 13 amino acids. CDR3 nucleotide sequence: TGTGCCATCAGTCCCAACTTAGCCGGGGAGCTGTTTTTT. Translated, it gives CAISPNLAGELFF.

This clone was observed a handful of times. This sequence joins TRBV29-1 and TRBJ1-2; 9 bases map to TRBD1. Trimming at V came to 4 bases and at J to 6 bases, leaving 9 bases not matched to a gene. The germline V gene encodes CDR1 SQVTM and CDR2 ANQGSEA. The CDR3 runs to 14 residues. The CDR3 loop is CSVGRDREADGYTF. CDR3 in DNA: TGCAGCGTTGGGAGGGACAGGGAGGCGGATGGCTACACCTTC.